These T cell receptor beta chains were read from a single sample in a study of response to subunit inactivated influenza vaccine. In TCRdb, the RT-PCR reads were re-called with MiXCR into one record per CDR3 protein. Found here are 450,000 to 550,000 distinct CDR3 sequences, less than 30% of them singletons; the top ten hold 1.5% to 2%. The input for sequencing was CD4+ T cells sorted from PBMCs, taken more than 4 days after vaccination. Source of these receptors: a man between 45 and 60 years old who received an inactivated influenza vaccine. The CDR3 runs from the conserved cysteine through the conserved F or W. D genes are given only for firm matches. The size of a clone is reported for some rows only, either as once, few or many, or as a class for expanded clones.

NA few TRBJ1-2 TRBV18 14 CASSPQTGAYGYTF TGTGCCAGCTCACCGCAGACAGGCGCCTATGGCTACACCTTC
NA few TRBJ2-2 TRBV6-1 14 CASSRIGNTGELFF TGTGCCAGCAGTCGGATCGGAAACACCGGGGAGCTGTTTTTT
NA NA TRBJ2-1 TRBV25-1 16 CASSESGRVGYNEQFF TGTGCCAGCAGTGAATCGGGCAGGGTGGGCTACAATGAGCAGTTCTTC
TRBD2 NA TRBJ2-1 TRBV6-2/TRBV6-3 15 CASSPSGIAYNEQFF TGTGCCAGCAGTCCTAGCGGGATCGCCTACAATGAGCAGTTCTTC
NA NA TRBJ1-5 TRBV6-2/TRBV6-3 16 CASSYSLRRRDQPQHF TGTGCCAGCAGTTACTCCCTTAGGAGGAGAGATCAGCCCCAGCATTTT
TRBD1 few TRBJ2-3 TRBV7-8 15 CASSRDRGRGDTQYF TGTGCCAGCAGCCGCGACAGGGGGCGTGGAGATACGCAGTATTTT
NA NA TRBJ2-5 TRBV20-1 12 CSGITRGETQYF TGCAGCGGGATTACTAGAGGAGAGACCCAGTACTTC
TRBD2 few TRBJ2-1 TRBV20-1 18 CSARKGSGSYRSYNEQFF TGCAGTGCTCGAAAGGGTAGCGGGAGTTACCGCTCCTACAATGAGCAGTTCTTC
TRBD1 few TRBJ2-7 TRBV10-3 13 CAISEDRAYEQYF TGTGCCATCAGTGAGGACAGGGCCTACGAGCAGTACTTC
NA few TRBJ1-2 TRBV7-2 14 CASSHRQENYGYTF TGTGCCAGCAGCCACCGACAGGAGAACTATGGCTACACCTTC
TRBD2 NA TRBJ2-7 TRBV12-3/TRBV12-4 14 CASSFTSGRVEQYF TGTGCCAGCAGTTTCACTAGCGGACGGGTCGAGCAGTACTTC
NA NA TRBJ2-2 TRBV5-1 18 CASSPDGSGNGGTGELFF TGCGCCAGCAGCCCGGACGGTAGCGGAAATGGGGGCACCGGGGAGCTGTTTTTT
NA NA TRBJ2-3 TRBV15 16 CATSRGRSGSTDTQYF TGTGCCACCAGCAGAGGGAGGAGCGGGAGCACAGATACGCAGTATTTT
TRBD2 NA TRBJ2-3 TRBV10-3 15 CAIAREAGVADTQYF TGTGCCATCGCACGAGAGGCGGGAGTTGCAGATACGCAGTATTTT
NA few TRBJ2-1 TRBV3-1 14 CASSQDWVGNEQFF TGTGCCAGCAGCCAAGACTGGGTAGGCAATGAGCAGTTCTTC
NA few TRBJ1-2 TRBV12-3/TRBV12-4 11 CASSLRYGYTF TGTGCCAGCAGTTTGCGGTATGGCTACACCTTC
TRBD2 NA TRBJ2-3 TRBV7-3 16 CASSLQGTSGPDTQYF TGTGCCAGCAGCTTGCAGGGGACTAGCGGTCCAGATACGCAGTATTTT
TRBD1 many TRBJ2-1 TRBV5-1 14 CASSRGQGSSEQFF TGCGCCAGCAGCAGGGGACAGGGGTCCAGTGAGCAGTTCTTC
TRBD1 few TRBJ2-2 TRBV12-3/TRBV12-4 15 CASSLRTGGAGELFF TGTGCCAGCAGTTTAAGGACAGGGGGCGCCGGGGAGCTGTTTTTT
TRBD2 NA TRBJ2-5 TRBV7-2 15 CASSFTTSVDETQYF TGTGCCAGCAGCTTCACGACTAGCGTTGACGAGACCCAGTACTTC
NA few TRBJ2-6 TRBV7-2 15 CASSIRGSGANVLTF TGTGCCAGCAGCATAAGGGGCTCTGGGGCCAACGTCCTGACTTTC
TRBD1 once TRBJ2-7 TRBV10-3 13 CAIRQTGGDEQYF TGTGCCATCAGGCAGACAGGGGGGGACGAGCAGTACTTC
NA few TRBJ2-1 TRBV5-5 16 CASSEEKVTSYNEQFF TGTGCCAGCAGCGAAGAAAAGGTAACCTCCTACAATGAGCAGTTCTTC
TRBD1 NA TRBJ2-7 TRBV20-1 12 CSAGTGLYEQYF TGCAGTGCTGGGACAGGGCTCTACGAGCAGTACTTC
NA NA TRBJ1-4 TRBV15 14 CATSRGNRNEKLFF TGTGCCACCAGCAGAGGGAACCGAAATGAAAAACTGTTTTTT
NA NA TRBJ2-1 TRBV11-2 16 CASSPARLAEGNEQFF TGTGCCAGCAGCCCGGCGAGGTTAGCGGAAGGCAATGAGCAGTTCTTC
NA NA TRBJ2-7 TRBV11-1 13 CASTLGGQGEQYF TGTGCCAGCACCTTGGGAGGCCAGGGGGAGCAGTACTTC
TRBD2 NA TRBJ2-2 TRBV12-3/TRBV12-4 15 CASRRLAGDTGELFF TGTGCCAGCAGACGACTAGCGGGAGACACCGGGGAGCTGTTTTTT
NA NA TRBJ2-3 TRBV2 15 CASSSGRGSTDTQYF TGTGCCAGCAGTTCGGGAAGGGGTAGCACAGATACGCAGTATTTT
NA NA TRBJ2-7 TRBV5-6 14 CGSSPWVRDYEQYF TGTGGCAGCAGCCCGTGGGTCAGGGACTACGAGCAGTACTTC
NA NA TRBJ1-2 TRBV18 13 CASSPIGREGYTF TGTGCCAGCTCACCAATCGGGCGTGAAGGCTACACCTTC
NA NA TRBJ2-3 TRBV5-1 15 CASSLVPPTTDTQYF TGCGCCAGCAGCTTGGTCCCCCCCACCACAGATACGCAGTATTTT
NA NA TRBJ2-7 TRBV12-3/TRBV12-4 15 CASSLTGSLANEQYF TGTGCCAGCAGTTTAACCGGGTCTCTCGCCAACGAGCAGTACTTC
TRBD1 NA TRBJ2-7 TRBV7-2 13 CASSLQGFYEQYF TGTGCCAGCAGTTTACAGGGGTTCTACGAGCAGTACTTC
NA NA TRBJ2-7 TRBV4-1 16 CASSQDSTVFSYEQYF TGCGCCAGCAGCCAAGATTCAACTGTCTTTTCCTACGAGCAGTACTTC
NA few TRBJ2-2 TRBV12-3/TRBV12-4 16 CASSMGGTVDTGELFF TGTGCCAGCAGTATGGGGGGGACAGTAGACACCGGGGAGCTGTTTTTT
TRBD2 NA TRBJ2-1 TRBV27 13 CASSLDGGGEQFF TGTGCCAGCAGTTTAGACGGGGGGGGTGAGCAGTTCTTC
NA NA TRBJ1-5 TRBV12-3/TRBV12-4 16 CASSLFAGRPNQPQHF TGTGCCAGCAGTTTATTCGCTGGACGGCCCAATCAGCCCCAGCATTTT
TRBD1 few TRBJ2-7 TRBV20-1 13 CSARGQETYEQYF TGCAGTGCTAGGGGACAGGAGACCTACGAGCAGTACTTC
TRBD1 few TRBJ2-7 TRBV5-1 14 CASRDGTGGYEQYF TGCGCCAGCAGGGATGGGACAGGGGGCTACGAGCAGTACTTC
TRBD2 NA TRBJ2-7 TRBV20-1 13 CSASWLAGVEQYF TGCAGTGCTAGCTGGCTAGCGGGAGTCGAGCAGTACTTC
TRBD1 few TRBJ1-6 TRBV7-9 14 CASSLEGGGSPLHF TGTGCCAGCAGCTTAGAAGGGGGCGGCTCACCCCTCCACTTT
NA NA TRBJ2-1 TRBV7-9 13 CASSLVGPAAGFF TGTGCCAGCAGCTTAGTTGGTCCCGCGGCTGGCTTCTTC
NA NA TRBJ1-1 TRBV29-1 14 CSVESGGFVTEAFF TGCAGCGTTGAAAGTGGAGGGTTCGTCACTGAAGCTTTCTTT
NA few TRBJ1-1 TRBV15 14 CATSRSPSATEAFF TGTGCCACCAGCAGGAGCCCTTCGGCGACTGAAGCTTTCTTT
TRBD1 NA TRBJ2-1 TRBV27 12 CASSLVTGQQFF TGTGCCAGCAGTTTGGTGACAGGGCAGCAGTTCTTC
NA few TRBJ2-1 TRBV20-1 14 CSASPLAAYNEQFF TGCAGTGCTAGTCCCCTCGCCGCCTACAATGAGCAGTTCTTC
TRBD2 NA TRBJ2-1 TRBV29-1 15 CSVEDPSGGAHEQFF TGCAGCGTTGAAGATCCTAGCGGGGGGGCCCATGAGCAGTTCTTC
NA few TRBJ1-5 TRBV6-6 13 CASSPDSSQPQHF TGTGCCAGCAGCCCCGATTCCTCCCAGCCCCAGCATTTT
TRBD1 NA TRBJ2-1 TRBV12-3/TRBV12-4 17 CASSLGTGVSSENEQFF TGTGCCAGCAGTTTGGGCACAGGGGTGAGTAGCGAGAATGAGCAGTTCTTC
TRBD2 few TRBJ2-1 TRBV6-5 16 CASSYSPGLAGVEQFF TGTGCCAGCAGTTACTCGCCGGGACTAGCGGGGGTGGAGCAGTTCTTC
NA few TRBJ2-5 TRBV12-3/TRBV12-4 13 CASSLGRKETQYF TGTGCCAGCAGTTTGGGCCGAAAAGAGACCCAGTACTTC
TRBD1 few TRBJ1-3 TRBV12-3/TRBV12-4 16 CASSDGQGLNGNTIYF TGTGCCAGCAGTGACGGACAGGGTTTGAACGGAAACACCATATATTTT
NA few TRBJ1-5 TRBV2 13 CASTQYSNQPQHF TGTGCCAGCACACAGTATAGCAATCAGCCCCAGCATTTT
TRBD2 NA TRBJ2-1 TRBV4-1 18 CASSRILGLAGARNEQFF TGCGCCAGCAGCCGAATCCTCGGACTAGCGGGGGCCCGGAATGAGCAGTTCTTC
NA NA TRBJ2-1 TRBV11-2 13 CASSLPGPGEQFF TGTGCCAGCAGCTTACCAGGGCCAGGGGAGCAGTTCTTC
NA few TRBJ1-4 TRBV28 14 CASSFQGRDEKLFF TGTGCCAGCAGTTTTCAGGGGAGGGATGAAAAACTGTTTTTT
TRBD1 few TRBJ2-5 TRBV11-2 14 CASSTHRGEETQYF TGTGCCAGCAGCACCCACAGGGGAGAGGAGACCCAGTACTTC
NA NA TRBJ2-1 TRBV7-9 15 CASSSSSDWNNEQFF TGTGCCAGCAGCTCATCTTCGGACTGGAACAATGAGCAGTTCTTC
NA NA TRBJ2-7 TRBV29-1 12 CSANGVSYEQYF TGCAGCGCCAACGGGGTTTCCTACGAGCAGTACTTC